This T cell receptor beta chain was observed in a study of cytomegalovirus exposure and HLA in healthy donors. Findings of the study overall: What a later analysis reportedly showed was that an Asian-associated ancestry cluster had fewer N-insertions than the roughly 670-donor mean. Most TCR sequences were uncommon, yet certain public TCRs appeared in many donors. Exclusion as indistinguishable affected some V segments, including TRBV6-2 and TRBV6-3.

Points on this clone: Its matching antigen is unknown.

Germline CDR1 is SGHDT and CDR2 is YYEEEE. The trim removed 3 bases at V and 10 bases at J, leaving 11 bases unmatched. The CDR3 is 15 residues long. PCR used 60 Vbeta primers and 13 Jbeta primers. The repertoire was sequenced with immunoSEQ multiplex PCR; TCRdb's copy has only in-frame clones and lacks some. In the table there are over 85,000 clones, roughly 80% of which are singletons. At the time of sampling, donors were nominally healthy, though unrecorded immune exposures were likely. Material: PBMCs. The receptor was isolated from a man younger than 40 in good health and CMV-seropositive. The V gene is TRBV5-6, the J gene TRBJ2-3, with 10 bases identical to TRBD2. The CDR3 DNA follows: TGTGCCAGCAGCTCGAATAGCGGGGGGCCCTTTGCGCAGTATTTT. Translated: CASSSNSGGPFAQYF.